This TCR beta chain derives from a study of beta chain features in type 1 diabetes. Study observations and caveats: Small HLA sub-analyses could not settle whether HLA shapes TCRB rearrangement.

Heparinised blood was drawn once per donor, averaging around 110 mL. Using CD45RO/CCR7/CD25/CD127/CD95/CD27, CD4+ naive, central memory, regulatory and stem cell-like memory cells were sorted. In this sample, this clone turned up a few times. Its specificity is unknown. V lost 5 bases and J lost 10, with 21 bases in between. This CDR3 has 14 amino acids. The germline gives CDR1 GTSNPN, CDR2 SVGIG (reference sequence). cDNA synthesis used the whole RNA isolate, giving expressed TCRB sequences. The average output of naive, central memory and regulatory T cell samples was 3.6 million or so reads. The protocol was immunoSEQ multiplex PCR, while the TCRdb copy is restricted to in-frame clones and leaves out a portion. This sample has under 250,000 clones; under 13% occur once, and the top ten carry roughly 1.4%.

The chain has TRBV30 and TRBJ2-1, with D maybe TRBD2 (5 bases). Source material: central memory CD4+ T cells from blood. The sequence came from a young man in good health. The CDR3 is CAWGDQSSGLEQFF. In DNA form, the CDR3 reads TGTGCCTGGGGCGATCAATCATCGGGGTTAGAGCAGTTCTTC.